These 25 T cell receptor beta chains were all obtained from the same sample, sequenced in a study of cytomegalovirus exposure and HLA in healthy donors. The primer mix had 60 Vbeta and 13 Jbeta primers. The table came from immunoSEQ multiplex PCR; TCRdb's copy has only in-frame clones and leaves some out. Here the sample spans about 67,000 clones, 85% to 90% being singletons. Sequenced: PBMCs. The receptor source for this set is a woman in her 30s in good health and CMV-seropositive.

This chain joins TRBV5-3 and TRBJ1-2; weak D call: TRBD1 (5 bases). TRBV5-3 is treated as an ORF (open reading frame) with a function not yet certain. Trimming removed 0 bases from V and 8 bases from J, with 20 bases in between. The CDR3 length is 16 residues. The DNA for the CDR3 is TGTGCCAGAAGCTTGGCGGGGGTTGAATCCTCGAGGGGCTACACCTTC. Protein: CARSLAGVESSRGYTF.

The gene calls are TRBV5-6 and TRBJ1-2; D unclear. The CDR3 runs to 16 residues. V dropped 4 bases and J dropped 2 bases, with 18 bases sitting between them. Germline V gives CDR1 SGHDT, CDR2 YYEEEE. The CDR3 spells CASSLNGRRTNYGYTF. CDR3 in DNA: TGTGCCAGCAGCCTAAACGGGAGGCGCACAAACTATGGCTACACCTTC. Full variable domain (outside the CDR3, taken from reference TRBV5-6 and TRBJ1-2): DAGVTQSPTHLIKTRGQQVTLRCSPKSGHDTVSWYQQALGQGPQFIFQYYEEEERQRGNFPDRFSGHQFPNYSSELNVNALLLGDSALYLCASSLNGRRTNYGYTFGSGTRLTVV.

This clone appeared once. Germline and junction disagree at one end, which may indicate a read error. The chain uses TRBV7-6 and TRBJ2-1; the match to TRBD2 covers 8 bases. Germline lookup yields CDR1 SGHVS and CDR2 FNYEAQ. The CDR3 is made up of 15 amino acids. The CDR3 region is CASSSPGGFYNGQFF. The CDR3 nucleotides read TGTGCCAGCAGCTCCCCGGGGGGGTTCTACAATGGGCAGTTCTTC.

On this clone itself: One end of the junction does not line up with germline, which may come from a read error. CDR3 coding DNA: TGTGCCAGCAGTGATCCCAGGGCCTCCCCTATCGTGCAGTACTTC. Translated, it gives CASSDPRASPIVQYF. The V call is TRBV10-3, the J call TRBJ2-7; TRBD1 might be the D (5 bases). The CDR3 runs to 15 residues. Per the germline V gene, CDR1 is ENHRY and CDR2 is SYGVKD.

The genes are TRBV2 and TRBJ1-1; the D gene is possibly TRBD1 (5 bases). Germline CDR1 is SNHLY and CDR2 is FYNNEI. CDR3 length equals 14 residues. Trimming cost V 7 bases and J 5 bases, with 17 bases left between them. CDR3 nucleotides: TGTGCCAGCACACTACCCCCGGGGGGGACTGAAGCTTTCTTT. Encoded protein: CASTLPPGGTEAFF.

The sample holds a few counts of this clone. This chain connects TRBV6-5 to TRBJ2-2; no reliable D call. CDR1 and CDR2 (germline): MNHEY, SVGAGI. CDR3 length: 14 amino acids. The germline V and J ends were trimmed by 4 bases and 1 base, with 7 bases remaining between them. This CDR3 reads CASSSYMNTGELFF. The CDR3, as DNA: TGTGCCAGCAGTTCTTACATGAACACCGGGGAGCTGTTTTTT.

This chain joins TRBV6-6 and TRBJ2-2; D is perhaps TRBD1 (6 bases). V was shortened by 2 bases and J by 7 bases, with 14 bases between the two germline ends. The germline V gene encodes CDR1 MNHNY and CDR2 SVGAGI (reference sequence). The CDR3 totals 15 residues. The CDR3 loop is CASSYTQGTSGELFF. CDR3 DNA: TGTGCCAGCAGTTACACCCAGGGGACCAGCGGGGAGCTGTTTTTT.

V gene TRBV14 combines with J gene TRBJ1-1; the D is unclear. Trimming shortened V by 1 base and J by 5 bases, and 8 bases separated the two germline ends. Germline CDR1 SGHDN, CDR2 FVKESK. CDR3 length: 13 residues. The CDR3 region is CASSQVRVTEAFF. CDR3 DNA sequence: TGTGCCAGCAGCCAAGTGCGGGTTACTGAAGCTTTCTTT.

The gene calls are TRBV10-3 and TRBJ2-5; a possible D gene is TRBD1 (5 bases). This CDR3 spans 14 amino acids. Germline assignment: CDR1 ENHRY and CDR2 SYGVKD. The V gene lost 10 bases and the J gene lost 5 bases, with 20 bases spanning the gap. The CDR3 spells CATGQVMYEETQYF. CDR3 DNA: TGTGCCACCGGACAAGTAATGTACGAGGAGACCCAGTACTTC.

The chain carries TRBV18 and TRBJ1-2; 8 bases line up with TRBD1. J gave up 5 bases and V 0 bases, and 8 bases lay outside the gene matches. Germline CDR1 is KGHSH and CDR2 is LQKENI. This CDR3 spans 16 amino acids. The chain's CDR3 is CASSPPGQGGRYGYTF. The CDR3 DNA sequence: TGTGCCAGCTCACCACCAGGACAGGGTGGTCGGTATGGCTACACCTTC.

The sample holds a few counts of this clone. The rearrangement links TRBV5-4 to TRBJ2-7, with 8 bases aligning to TRBD2. The germline gives CDR1 SGHNT, CDR2 YYREEE (reference sequence). With 3 bases clipped from V and 3 bases from J, the junction kept 5 bases outside the gene matches. This CDR3 region has 14 residues. The CDR3 sequence: CASSSQTSDYEQYF. In DNA, the CDR3 is TGTGCCAGCAGCTCCCAGACTAGCGACTACGAGCAGTACTTC.

This clone has a handful of counts. This sequence joins TRBV5-6 and TRBJ1-4; 12 bases are a match to TRBD1. CDR1 is SGHDT and CDR2 is YYEEEE in the germline V gene. The CDR3 has 15 amino acids. V was pared by 4 bases and J by 8 bases, with 6 bases of the junction left unmatched. This CDR3 reads CASSLWDRGQEKLFF. The CDR3 nucleotides read TGTGCCAGCAGCCTGTGGGACAGGGGGCAAGAAAAACTGTTTTTT.

The V and J genes are TRBV27 and TRBJ1-1; 12 positions match TRBD1. CDR3 length equals 16 residues. Trimming cost V 3 bases and J 4 bases; bases outside gene matches: 6. From germline, CDR1 is MNHEY and CDR2 SMNVEV (reference sequence). CDR3 region: CASSFGTGGKGTEAFF. CDR3 DNA sequence: TGTGCCAGCAGTTTTGGGACAGGGGGCAAAGGCACTGAAGCTTTCTTT.

The chain carries TRBV9 and TRBJ2-7; 10 bases agree with TRBD2. The CDR3 is 15 residues long. Losses at the gene ends were 3 bases for V and 2 bases for J; bases not matched to a gene: 5. Germline assignment: CDR1 SGDLS and CDR2 YYNGEE. The DNA for the CDR3 is TGTGCCAGCAGCGGGCGGACTAGCGGTCCCTACGAGCAGTACTTC. Encoded protein: CASSGRTSGPYEQYF.

This clone was detected once. V is TRBV9 and J is TRBJ2-1, with 7 bases aligning to TRBD2. The CDR3 has 19 residues. Losses at the gene ends were 0 bases for V and 5 bases for J; bases not matched to a gene: 17. Looked up from germline, CDR1 is SGDLS and CDR2 is YYNGEE. CDR3: CASSVGVGGPVDRNNEQFF. Here the CDR3 DNA reads TGTGCCAGCAGCGTAGGTGTGGGAGGGCCGGTTGATCGGAACAATGAGCAGTTCTTC.

The V call is TRBV6-4, the J call TRBJ2-7; 9 positions agree with TRBD2. Germline V gene data show CDR1 as MRHNA and CDR2 as SNTAGT. V shed 10 bases, J shed 0 bases, and the junction held 4 bases outside the gene matches. The CDR3 is 13 residues long. The CDR3 sequence: CAIPGLASYEQYF. The CDR3 nucleotides are TGTGCCATCCCGGGACTAGCCTCCTACGAGCAGTACTTC.

This chain uses TRBV7-9 with TRBJ1-1; 9 bases line up with TRBD1. Per germline, CDR1 SEHNR and CDR2 FQNEAQ (reference sequence). The J segment lost 7 bases and the V segment lost 3 bases, leaving 6 bases of the junction unmatched. The CDR3 runs to 14 residues. The CDR3 sequence is CASSLSGTGFEAFF. In DNA form, the CDR3 reads TGTGCCAGCAGCTTGTCCGGGACAGGGTTTGAAGCTTTCTTT. Looking up the rest from reference TRBV7-9 and TRBJ1-1 gives the full variable domain: DTGVSQNPRHKITKRGQNVTFRCDPISEHNRLYWYRQTLGQGPEFLTYFQNEAQLEKSRLLSDRFSAERPKGSFSTLEIQRTEQGDSAMYLCASSLSGTGFEAFFGQGTRLTVV.

J is TRBJ2-1 and V is TRBV25-1; 13 positions match TRBD2. The CDR3 consists of 15 residues. V trimming: 4 bases; J trimming: 8 bases; junction bases outside the gene matches: 5. Germline V gene sequence: CDR1 MGHDK, CDR2 SYGVNS. In nucleotides, the CDR3 is TGTGCCAGCAGTGCCGGGACTAGCGGGAAGGATGAGCAGTTCTTC. Its translation is CASSAGTSGKDEQFF.

This chain uses TRBV27 with TRBJ1-2, with D hard to call. The CDR3 contains 16 residues. The germline gives CDR1 MNHEY, CDR2 SMNVEV (reference sequence). V was clipped by 1 base and J by 4 bases, with 16 bases between them. CDR3 bases: TGTGCCAGCAGTTTATTAATCGGTGAGGTGCCCTATGGCTACACCTTC. It specifies CASSLLIGEVPYGYTF.

This sequence joins TRBV12-5 and TRBJ1-2, with 7 bases matching TRBD1. The V and J ends lost 6 bases and 4 bases, in that order; junction bases with no gene match: 14. Germline CDR1 reads LGHNT; CDR2 reads FRNRAP. This CDR3 contains 16 residues. The CDR3 DNA is TGTGCTAGTGGGCCTCGGGAGGGGGCGCGGGTCTATGGCTACACCTTC. It yields the protein CASGPREGARVYGYTF.

V is TRBV27 and J is TRBJ2-7, with TRBD2 matching over 10 bases. CDR3 length: 13 residues. Germline trimming cut 5 bases from V and 3 bases from J; bases unmatched to any gene: 1. The V gene's germline CDR1 is MNHEY and CDR2 SMNVEV (reference sequence). The CDR3 reads CASSPSGGYEQYF. The CDR3 region has the DNA TGTGCCAGCAGTCCTAGCGGGGGCTACGAGCAGTACTTC.

Points on this clone: Other nucleotide sequences from this sample produce the same CDR3. The chain carries TRBV5-6 and TRBJ2-6; 9 bases are shared with TRBD1. Germline V lookup: CDR1 SGHDT, CDR2 YYEEEE. Unmatched junction bases numbered 3, after V lost 4 bases and J lost 1 base. This CDR3 has 16 amino acids. This chain's CDR3 is CASSLTGGSGANVLTF. The DNA for the CDR3 is TGTGCCAGCAGCCTGACAGGGGGGTCTGGGGCCAACGTCCTGACTTTC.

The gene calls are TRBV5-1 and TRBJ1-1, with 10 bases matching TRBD1. Germline assignment: CDR1 SGHRS and CDR2 YFSETQ. Losses at the gene ends were 5 bases for V and 4 bases for J; bases not matched to a gene: 5. CDR3 length equals 14 residues. The CDR3 here is CASRTGTGATEAFF. The CDR3 nucleotides read TGCGCCAGCAGAACCGGGACAGGGGCCACTGAAGCTTTCTTT.

This clone was picked up a small number of times. The CDR3: CASLGIFSSYEQYF. In DNA form, the CDR3 reads TGTGCCAGCCTAGGAATCTTCAGCTCCTACGAGCAGTACTTC. The rearrangement uses TRBV6-1 and TRBJ2-7; unclear D gene. CDR1 is MNHNS and CDR2 is SASEGT in the germline V gene. This CDR3 is 14 amino acids long. V dropped 8 bases and J dropped 0 bases, with 14 bases sitting between them.

This sequence joins TRBV15 and TRBJ2-1; 7 bases match TRBD2. Trimming cost V 4 bases and J 8 bases; bases outside gene matches: 17. Germline V gene data show CDR1 as LNHNV and CDR2 as YYDKDF (reference sequence). This CDR3 is 17 amino acids long. In nucleotides, the CDR3 is TGTGCCACCAGCACCTCCCCGGGGGAGGGCGGATTTGATGAGCAGTTCTTC. It encodes CATSTSPGEGGFDEQFF.